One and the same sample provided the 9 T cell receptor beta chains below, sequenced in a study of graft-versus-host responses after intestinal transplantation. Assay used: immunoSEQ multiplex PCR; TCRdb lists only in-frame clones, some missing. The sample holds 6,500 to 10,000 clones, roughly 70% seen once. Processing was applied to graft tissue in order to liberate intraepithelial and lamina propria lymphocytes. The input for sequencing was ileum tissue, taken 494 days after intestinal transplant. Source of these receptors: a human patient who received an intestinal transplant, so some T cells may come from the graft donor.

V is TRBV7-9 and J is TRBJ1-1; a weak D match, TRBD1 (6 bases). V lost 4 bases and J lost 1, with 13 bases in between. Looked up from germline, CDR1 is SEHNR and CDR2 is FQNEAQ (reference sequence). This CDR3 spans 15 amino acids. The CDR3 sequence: CASSSRGTENTEAFF. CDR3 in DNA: TGTGCCAGCAGCTCCAGGGGCACGGAGAACACTGAAGCTTTCTTT.

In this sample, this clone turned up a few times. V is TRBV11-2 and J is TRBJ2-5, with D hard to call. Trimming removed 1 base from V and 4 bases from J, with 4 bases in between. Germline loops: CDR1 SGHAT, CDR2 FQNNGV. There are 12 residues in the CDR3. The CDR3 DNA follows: TGTGCCAGCAGCTTAGGGAGAGAGACCCAGTACTTC. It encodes CASSLGRETQYF.

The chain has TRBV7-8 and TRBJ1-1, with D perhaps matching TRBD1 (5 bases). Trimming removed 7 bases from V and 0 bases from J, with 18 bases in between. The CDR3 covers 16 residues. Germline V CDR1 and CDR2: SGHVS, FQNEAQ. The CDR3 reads CASTLRPTALNTEAFF. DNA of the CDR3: TGTGCCAGCACCCTCCGACCGACAGCCCTGAACACTGAAGCTTTCTTT.

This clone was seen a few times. The CDR3 DNA reads TGTGCCAGCAGCCAAGGCCGTGGCTGGTCCACTGAAGCTTTCTTT. Encoded protein: CASSQGRGWSTEAFF. This sequence joins TRBV14 and TRBJ1-1; D uncertain. V was cut by 1 base and J by 4 bases, with 13 bases left in between. CDR1 SGHDN and CDR2 FVKESK come from the germline V gene. The CDR3 covers 15 residues.

The CDR3, as DNA: TGTGCCTGGAGTGGGACAGGGAACTATGGCTACACCTTC. Translation: CAWSGTGNYGYTF. The chain couples TRBV30 to TRBJ1-2, with 8 bases aligning to TRBD1. The CDR3 consists of 13 residues. The V gene end was trimmed by 1 base and the J gene end by 2 bases; junction bases not matched to a gene: 0. Germline V gene data show CDR1 as GTSNPN and CDR2 as SVGIG (reference sequence).

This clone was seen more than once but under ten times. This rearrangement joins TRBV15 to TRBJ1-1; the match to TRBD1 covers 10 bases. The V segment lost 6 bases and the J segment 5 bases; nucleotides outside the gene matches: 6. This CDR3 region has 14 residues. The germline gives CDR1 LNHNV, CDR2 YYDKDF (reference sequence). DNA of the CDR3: TGTGCCACCAGTTGGACAGGGGGTGGGACTGAAGCTTTCTTT. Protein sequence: CATSWTGGGTEAFF.

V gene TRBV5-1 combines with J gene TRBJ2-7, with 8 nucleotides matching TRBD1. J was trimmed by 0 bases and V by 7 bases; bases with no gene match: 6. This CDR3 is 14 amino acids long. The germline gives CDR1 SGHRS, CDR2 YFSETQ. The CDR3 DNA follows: TGCGCCAGCGGCGTGACAGGGGACTCCTACGAGCAGTACTTC. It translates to CASGVTGDSYEQYF.

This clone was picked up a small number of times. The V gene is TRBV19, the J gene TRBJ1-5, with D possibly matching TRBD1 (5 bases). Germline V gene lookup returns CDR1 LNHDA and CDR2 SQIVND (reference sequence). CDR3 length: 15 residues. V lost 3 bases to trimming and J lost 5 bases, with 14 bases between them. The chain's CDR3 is CASSIREGYYQPQHF. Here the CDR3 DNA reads TGTGCCAGTAGTATTAGGGAGGGGTATTATCAGCCCCAGCATTTT.

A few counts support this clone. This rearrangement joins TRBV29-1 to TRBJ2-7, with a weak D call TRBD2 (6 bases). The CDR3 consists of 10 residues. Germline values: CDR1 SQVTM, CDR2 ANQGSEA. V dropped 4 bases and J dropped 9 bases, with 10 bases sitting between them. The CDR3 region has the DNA TGCAGCGTTGTGGCGGGGCTGCAGTACTTC. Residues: CSVVAGLQYF.